What follows describes a single T cell receptor (beta chain). This record comes from a study of blood T cell repertoires in COVID-19. Study summary: Samples representing acute and convalescent COVID-19 were sourced from the United States, Italy and Spain. In each case, the material was cDNA or gDNA derived from T cells, B-cell-depleted T cells, or PBMCs.

CDR3 length: 14 residues. V gave up 5 bases and J gave up 9 bases; unmatched junction bases: 9. Germline V lookup: CDR1 SGHDT, CDR2 YYEEEE. Study processing details: Estimation of nucleated cell counts relied on the amplification of reference gene primers. Profiling relied on immunoSEQ multiplex PCR, and the TCRdb table lists in-frame clones only, not all of them. V and J calls plus clone size are reproduced from that table; the DNA served to infer D and trimming. The sample lists hundreds of thousands of clones, about 90% occurring once. Sample: PBMCs or T cells enriched from blood (not recorded which). J is TRBJ2-1 and V is TRBV5-6, with TRBD1 matching over 9 bases. The receptor was derived from a woman aged 18 to 35 with acute COVID-19. The CDR3: CASRDRTGVGEQFF. CDR3 nucleotide sequence: TGTGCCAGCAGGGACCGGACAGGGGTTGGTGAGCAGTTCTTC.